The 23 T cell receptor beta chains listed next were all sequenced from one sample in a study of graft-versus-host responses after intestinal transplantation. Their recognized antigens are unknown. Here immunoSEQ multiplex PCR was the method, and the copy in TCRdb shows in-frame clones only, minus some. Among tens of thousands of clones listed, roughly 91% were seen once. The sample in question was unstimulated CD8+ T cells sorted from spleen or lymph node cells, obtained before intestinal transplant. These receptors all come from a human donor who received an intestinal transplant.

The chain links TRBV4-1 to TRBJ1-1; a possible D gene is TRBD1 (5 bases). V was shortened by 6 bases and J by 2 bases, with 13 bases between the two germline ends. CDR3 length: 14 residues. Per germline, CDR1 MGHRA and CDR2 YSYEKL. The CDR3 region is CASRTNGGNTEAFF. The CDR3 DNA is TGCGCCAGCAGGACCAACGGGGGAAACACTGAAGCTTTCTTT.

The J gene is TRBJ1-5, the V gene TRBV7-9, with D possibly matching TRBD1 (6 bases). The CDR3 runs to 14 residues. Germline V lookup: CDR1 SEHNR, CDR2 FQNEAQ (reference sequence). V lost 5 bases to trimming and J lost 3 bases, with 11 bases between them. In DNA, the CDR3 is TGTGCCAGCAGCAGTACAGGGAACAATCAGCCCCAGCATTTT. Translating gives CASSSTGNNQPQHF.

This sequence joins TRBV19 and TRBJ1-4, with D possibly matching TRBD1 (5 bases). The CDR3 runs 17 residues. The V end was cut by 3 bases, the J end by 0 bases, with 14 bases between. Germline CDR1 reads LNHDA; CDR2 reads SQIVND (reference sequence). The CDR3 bases are TGTGCCAGTAGTATTCTCGGGGGATCGGCAACTAATGAAAAACTGTTTTTT. Protein: CASSILGGSATNEKLFF.

This chain uses TRBV7-9 with TRBJ1-3; no reliable D call. The V end was cut by 4 bases, the J end by 1 base, with 20 bases between. The V gene's germline CDR1 is SEHNR and CDR2 FQNEAQ (reference sequence). This CDR3 contains 18 residues. The CDR3 coding sequence is TGTGCCAGCAGCTCCTCCCGTACAGATCTAAGATCTGGAAACACCATATATTTT. It is translated as CASSSSRTDLRSGNTIYF.

The genes are TRBV11-2 and TRBJ1-1; the D gene is possibly TRBD1 (6 bases). The V gene's germline CDR1 is SGHAT and CDR2 FQNNGV. Trimming pared 6 bases from V and 5 bases from J, leaving 19 bases between. The CDR3 is made up of 15 amino acids. CDR3 DNA sequence: TGTGCCAGCAGTAGCATGGGGGGGGCTGGTACTGAAGCTTTCTTT. Translating gives CASSSMGGAGTEAFF.

The chain couples TRBV15 to TRBJ1-5, with TRBD1 matching 10 bases. J was trimmed by 4 bases and V by 3 bases; bases with no gene match: 0. Per germline, CDR1 LNHNV and CDR2 YYDKDF (reference sequence). CDR3 length: 14 residues. CDR3 region: CATSRGQGNQPQHF. DNA of the CDR3: TGTGCCACCAGCAGGGGACAGGGGAATCAGCCCCAGCATTTT. Full variable domain (rest looked up from reference TRBV15 and TRBJ1-5): DAMVIQNPRYQVTQFGKPVTLSCSQTLNHNVMYWYQQKSSQAPKLLFHYYDKDFNNEADTPDNFQSRRPNTSFCFLDIRSPGLGDTAMYLCATSRGQGNQPQHFGDGTRLSIL.

The rearrangement links TRBV2 to TRBJ1-1; the match to TRBD1 covers 9 bases. This CDR3 spans 13 amino acids. Per germline, CDR1 SNHLY and CDR2 FYNNEI. Unmatched junction bases numbered 4, after V lost 6 bases and J lost 5 bases. CDR3 bases: TGTGCCAGCAGGGACAGGGGTTTGACTGAAGCTTTCTTT. Translated, it gives CASRDRGLTEAFF.

The chain employs TRBV6-5 and TRBJ2-3; 9 bases are a match to TRBD2. J gave up 6 bases and V 2 bases, and 6 bases lay outside the gene matches. This CDR3 has 15 amino acids. The germline CDR1 and CDR2 sequences are MNHEY and SVGAGI. This CDR3 is CASSYGLAGTDTQYF. The CDR3 bases are TGTGCCAGCAGTTACGGCCTAGCGGGGACCGATACGCAGTATTTT.

The chain employs TRBV4-3 and TRBJ2-6, with TRBD2 identical over 10 bases. CDR3 length equals 18 residues. The junction had 7 bases not matched to a gene; V was cut back by 4 bases and J by 1 base. Germline V gene data show CDR1 as LGHNA and CDR2 as YSLEER. CDR3 sequence (DNA): TGCGCCAGCAGCCGACTCCTAGCGGGGGTATCTGGGGCCAACGTCCTGACTTTC. Its protein is CASSRLLAGVSGANVLTF.

The V call is TRBV19, the J call TRBJ2-3; perhaps TRBD2 as D (6 bases). The CDR3 spans 19 residues. The germline V gene encodes CDR1 LNHDA and CDR2 SQIVND (reference sequence). With 0 bases removed from V and 0 bases from J, the gap between germline ends came to 19 bases. The DNA of the CDR3 is TGTGCCAGTAGTATAGAGGTAACGGACTATCTAAAAAGCACAGATACGCAGTATTTT. Amino acids: CASSIEVTDYLKSTDTQYF.

The chain is built from TRBV29-1 and TRBJ2-7; maybe TRBD1 (5 bases). Trimming removed 4 bases from V and 2 bases from J, with 12 bases in between. Per germline, CDR1 SQVTM and CDR2 ANQGSEA. This CDR3 contains 13 residues. The CDR3 region is CSVAYRSPYEQYF. CDR3 DNA: TGCAGCGTTGCTTACAGGAGCCCCTACGAGCAGTACTTC.

The rearrangement uses TRBV9 and TRBJ2-1; a possible D gene is TRBD2 (6 bases). The V and J ends lost 4 bases and 2 bases respectively, with 16 bases between them. In germline, CDR1 is SGDLS, CDR2 YYNGEE. This CDR3 has 16 amino acids. CDR3 nucleotide sequence: TGTGCCAGCAGCCTGACCCCGGGAGAGACCTACAATGAGCAGTTCTTC. This sequence encodes CASSLTPGETYNEQFF.

The V and J genes are TRBV12-5 and TRBJ2-2, with TRBD2 as a possible D gene (5 bases). Germline V gene lookup returns CDR1 LGHNT and CDR2 FRNRAP. V was shortened by 5 bases and J by 6 bases, with 10 bases between the two germline ends. The CDR3 spans 13 residues. DNA of the CDR3: TGTGCTAGTGGTCCGAGGGTCTCCGGGGAGCTGTTTTTT. Translation gives CASGPRVSGELFF.

This clone was detected only once. The V and J genes are TRBV28 and TRBJ2-7; D ambiguous. This CDR3 has 13 residues. Germline V gene data show CDR1 as MDHEN and CDR2 as SYDVKM. V gave up 5 bases and J gave up 5 bases, with 13 bases separating them. CDR3 DNA sequence: TGTGCCAGCAGTCTTCTCGACAACCACGAGCAGTACTTC. Its protein is CASSLLDNHEQYF.

This clone appeared a single time. The chain uses TRBV27 and TRBJ2-5; 7 bases align to TRBD2. There are 14 residues in the CDR3. Germline V gives CDR1 MNHEY, CDR2 SMNVEV (reference sequence). J lost 4 bases, V lost 0 bases, and 2 bases had no gene match. The CDR3 loop reads CASSLSSGGETQYF. Written as DNA, the CDR3 is TGTGCCAGCAGTTTATCGTCGGGGGGAGAGACCCAGTACTTC.

The chain uses TRBV25-1 and TRBJ2-7; 11 nucleotides match TRBD2. V was clipped by 7 bases and J by 2 bases; unmatched bases: 4. CDR3 length equals 14 residues. Germline V gene lookup returns CDR1 MGHDK and CDR2 SYGVNS. CDR3: CASTSSGGAYEQYF. CDR3 coding DNA: TGTGCCAGCACTAGTAGCGGGGGGGCCTACGAGCAGTACTTC.

The CDR3 nucleotides read TGTGCCAGCAGCCCTCAGAGCCCGAGCGGGGAGACCCAGTACTTC. Translating it yields CASSPQSPSGETQYF. The chain uses TRBV7-9 and TRBJ2-5; the D gene is possibly TRBD2 (6 bases). Germline V gives CDR1 SEHNR, CDR2 FQNEAQ (reference sequence). The germline V and J ends were trimmed by 5 bases and 5 bases, with 18 bases remaining between them. CDR3 length equals 15 residues.

This chain joins TRBV6-5 and TRBJ2-7; D may be TRBD1 (6 bases). The CDR3 is made up of 14 amino acids. Germline V CDR1 and CDR2: MNHEY, SVGAGI. Trimming cost V 5 bases and J 2 bases, with 13 bases left between them. This CDR3 is CASSPQGLTYEQYF. For the CDR3, the DNA is TGTGCCAGCAGTCCTCAGGGGTTAACCTACGAGCAGTACTTC.

This clone was seen a single time. This chain joins TRBV19 and TRBJ2-5; 9 bases are a match to TRBD2. There are 17 residues in the CDR3. CDR1 is LNHDA, CDR2 SQIVND, per germline (reference sequence). V shed 1 base and J 2 bases; nucleotides not matched to a gene: 8. The CDR3 bases are TGTGCCAGTAGTATAGGTGCTCGACTAGCGGAACAAGAGACCCAGTACTTC. This gives the protein CASSIGARLAEQETQYF.

In nucleotides, the CDR3 is TGTGCCAGTAGCGGGACAGGGGGCATTTCGGGCAATCAGCCCCAGCATTTT. This translates into CASSGTGGISGNQPQHF. This chain connects TRBV19 to TRBJ1-5; 12 bases are shared with TRBD1. Germline trimming cut 6 bases from V and 2 bases from J; bases unmatched to any gene: 8. This CDR3 is 17 amino acids long. CDR1 LNHDA and CDR2 SQIVND come from the germline V gene (reference sequence).

V and J are TRBV28 and TRBJ1-2; 8 bases are a match to TRBD1. The CDR3 totals 15 residues. Germline CDR1 is MDHEN and CDR2 is SYDVKM. V trimming: 6 bases; J trimming: 3 bases; junction bases outside the gene matches: 9. The CDR3 region is CASSNGQGPHYGYTF. CDR3 in DNA: TGTGCCAGCAGCAACGGACAGGGACCTCACTATGGCTACACCTTC.

V is TRBV29-1 and J is TRBJ1-4; 8 bases are a match to TRBD1. From germline, CDR1 is SQVTM and CDR2 ANQGSEA. Losses at the gene ends were 3 bases for V and 2 bases for J; bases not matched to a gene: 20. CDR3 length: 20 amino acids. The DNA of the CDR3 is TGCAGCGTTGACTTCTGGGTCAATTGGGACAGGTGGGCGACTAATGAAAAACTGTTTTTT. Protein product: CSVDFWVNWDRWATNEKLFF. Full variable domain (rest looked up from reference TRBV29-1 and TRBJ1-4): SAVISQKPSRDICQRGTSLTIQCQVDSQVTMMFWYRQQPGQSLTLIATANQGSEATYESGFVIDKFPISRPNLTFSTLTVSNMSPEDSSIYLCSVDFWVNWDRWATNEKLFFGSGTQLSVL.

V and J are TRBV6-5 and TRBJ2-1; a weak D match, TRBD1 (5 bases). The CDR3 is 15 amino acids. V was pared by 0 bases and J by 5 bases, with 11 bases between. Germline V lookup: CDR1 MNHEY, CDR2 SVGAGI. CDR3 sequence reads: CASSYSSGPDNEQFF. The CDR3 DNA is TGTGCCAGCAGTTACTCGTCAGGGCCGGACAATGAGCAGTTCTTC.